These 8 T cell receptor beta chains were sequenced from one sample in a study of blood T cell repertoires in COVID-19. TCRdb keeps only in-frame clones here, not all; method: immunoSEQ multiplex PCR. The repertoire holds about 520,000 clones, with roughly 88% as singletons. Sequenced input: peripheral blood. The origin of the receptors is a human donor in a cohort sampled during active COVID-19.

The chain has TRBV28 and TRBJ1-5; maybe TRBD1 (6 bases). Germline V CDR1 and CDR2: MDHEN, SYDVKM. Trimming stripped 8 bases from V and 2 bases from J, with 22 bases between. This CDR3 contains 17 residues. CDR3 residues: CASRPSGGGGGNQPQHF. The DNA for the CDR3 is TGTGCCAGCCGCCCTAGTGGAGGAGGGGGGGGCAATCAGCCCCAGCATTTT.

The chain links TRBV7-9 to TRBJ1-5, with a tentative D call TRBD1 (6 bases). Germline values: CDR1 SEHNR, CDR2 FQNEAQ (reference sequence). Trimming removed 0 bases from V and 2 bases from J, with 11 bases in between. The CDR3 sequence is 16 residues long. The CDR3 is CASSLAGARGNQPQHF. The CDR3 DNA follows: TGTGCCAGCAGCTTAGCGGGGGCTCGGGGCAATCAGCCCCAGCATTTT.

V gene TRBV5-4 combines with J gene TRBJ2-2; TRBD1 matches 8 bases. This CDR3 comprises 19 residues. V lost 0 bases to trimming and J lost 0 bases; unmatched junction nucleotides: 10. CDR1 SGHNT and CDR2 YYREEE come from the germline V gene (reference sequence). This CDR3 is CASSLGGQAGRPNTGELFF. The CDR3 DNA follows: TGTGCCAGCAGCTTGGGGGGACAGGCGGGAAGGCCGAACACCGGGGAGCTGTTTTTT.

This clone was found a few times. CDR3 loop: CASSFRQASLGANVLTF. CDR3 DNA sequence: TGTGCCAGCAGTTTCAGACAGGCCTCCTTGGGGGCCAACGTCCTGACTTTC. V usage is TRBV27 and J usage is TRBJ2-6, with D maybe TRBD1 (6 bases). The CDR3 is 17 amino acids. The germline CDR1 and CDR2 sequences are MNHEY and SMNVEV (reference sequence). The V end lost 3 bases, the J end lost 4 bases, and 16 bases lay between the germline ends.

This sequence joins TRBV7-2 and TRBJ2-7; the D gene is possibly TRBD2 (6 bases). The CDR3 runs to 13 residues. Germline V CDR1 and CDR2: SGHTA, FQGNSA. Between the trimmed V and J ends, which lost 5 bases and 5 bases, there was a span of 13 bases. CDR3 nucleotide sequence: TGTGCCAGCAGCCCCACATCGGGGGACGAGCAGTACTTC. Protein: CASSPTSGDEQYF.

The CDR3, as DNA: TGTGCCAGCAGCGCCGGGGGTCGCGGGAGGAGGTACTTC. It translates to CASSAGGRGRRYF. V and J are TRBV7-2 and TRBJ2-7; 8 nucleotides align to TRBD2. Per the germline V gene, CDR1 is SGHTA and CDR2 is FQGNSA. This CDR3 comprises 13 residues. J gave up 12 bases and V 5 bases, and 12 bases lay outside the gene matches.

This clone was recorded once. CDR3 sequence (DNA): TGCAGTGCTAGTTACAGATATAGCAATCAGCCCCAGCATTTT. It specifies CSASYRYSNQPQHF. The chain is built from TRBV20-1 and TRBJ1-5; no clear D. Trimming cost V 3 bases and J 0 bases, with 9 bases left between them. There are 14 residues in the CDR3. The germline V gene encodes CDR1 DFQATT and CDR2 SNEGSKA (reference sequence).

For the CDR3, the DNA is TGTGCCAGCAGTTTATCTGGGCCCACCTACGAGCAGTACTTC. Its protein product is CASSLSGPTYEQYF. The V and J genes are TRBV27 and TRBJ2-7; D unresolved. V dropped 0 bases and J dropped 2 bases, with 8 bases sitting between them. The length of the CDR3 is 14 residues. Germline V gene data show CDR1 as MNHEY and CDR2 as SMNVEV (reference sequence).